The T cell receptor (beta chain) described here comes from a study of OX40 agonist ivuxolimab in advanced cancers. Turning to the study itself: People who had prior anti-PD-1, anti-PD-L1 or anti-CTLA-4 therapy could take part, and under 50% had some.

Some clones are missing from TCRdb's copy, which holds only in-frame ones; the method was immunoSEQ multiplex PCR. The sample yields about 84,000 clones, roughly 89% seen once. CDR3 size: 14 residues. Per the germline V gene, CDR1 is SGHTA and CDR2 is FQGTGA. Trimming took 2 bases from V and 3 from J, leaving 10 bases between them. The receptor's source is an adult with an advanced solid tumor such as melanoma, head and neck, liver or kidney cancer. This chain joins TRBV7-3 and TRBJ1-1, with D perhaps TRBD1 (5 bases). Sequences were derived from CD4+ or CD8+ T cells sorted from blood, sampled in a trial of the OX40 agonist ivuxolimab. CDR3 DNA: TGTGCCAGCAGCTTACAGGGAGGGGACACTGAAGCTTTCTTT. Translating gives CASSLQGGDTEAFF.